The rows below give T cell receptor beta chains drawn from one sample of a study of molecular identifiers for immune sequencing clone quantification. Using its own MiXCR run on the PCR reads, TCRdb lists one record per CDR3 protein. The repertoire consists of about half a million distinct CDR3 sequences, with under 30% occurring once and the leading ten covering just over 0.75%. Sequences were obtained from naive CD8+ T cells from blood, with Jurkat cell RNA spiked in. The source of these receptors is a human donor in good health. Some libraries in this study had Jurkat cell RNA spiked in. Each CDR3 is given with its conserved first and last residue. Each record gives: D gene, J gene, V gene, clone size, CDR3 DNA, CDR3 protein. A D gene is named only where the DNA matches it firmly. Part of the rows lack a size; the others show once, few, many or a class for expanded clones.

D: NA; J: TRBJ1-4; V: TRBV6-5; size: many; DNA: TGTGCCAGCAGGGCTACGTGGGCGGATGAAAAACTGTTTTTT; CDR3: CASRATWADEKLFF
D: TRBD2; J: TRBJ2-1; V: TRBV4-2; size: few; DNA: TGTGCCAGCAGCCAAGAGGATGGGCTAGCGGGAAGGTTTGAGCAGTTCTTC; CDR3: CASSQEDGLAGRFEQFF
D: NA; J: TRBJ1-2; V: TRBV6-2/TRBV6-3; size: many; DNA: TGTGCCAGCAGCCCCTTGATGGGGAACTATGGCTACACCTTC; CDR3: CASSPLMGNYGYTF
D: NA; J: TRBJ1-5; V: TRBV6-2/TRBV6-3; size: NA; DNA: TGTGCCAGCAAAGCCGCCAAGGGCGGCCAGCCCCCGCATTTT; CDR3: CASKAAKGGQPPHF
D: TRBD2; J: TRBJ2-3; V: TRBV7-2; size: many; DNA: TGTGCCAGCAGCTTAGTAATTGGTCAGCGGGAGGGCCGGTCGGATACGCAGTATTTT; CDR3: CASSLVIGQREGRSDTQYF
D: NA; J: TRBJ2-1; V: TRBV11-2; size: few; DNA: TGTGCCAGCGGCGGACTACCCGGGCAGTTCTTC; CDR3: CASGGLPGQFF
D: NA; J: TRBJ2-5; V: TRBV3-1; size: once; DNA: TGTGCCAGCAGCCAAGGGGGCGGGGGCGCCTTTGTAGAGACCCAGTACTTC; CDR3: CASSQGGGGAFVETQYF
D: NA; J: TRBJ1-2; V: TRBV4-3; size: many; DNA: TGCGCCAGCAGCCAAGATCGGAGGCACCCCGCCGGCTACACCTTC; CDR3: CASSQDRRHPAGYTF
D: TRBD1; J: TRBJ2-5; V: TRBV11-2; size: NA; DNA: TGTGCCAGCAGCTTAGAGTGGACAGGGGATTCGAAGACCCAGTACTTC; CDR3: CASSLEWTGDSKTQYF
D: NA; J: TRBJ2-1; V: TRBV29-1; size: few; DNA: TGCAGCGTTGAGGCAGGGATCACCTACAATGAGCAGTTCTTC; CDR3: CSVEAGITYNEQFF
D: NA; J: TRBJ2-1; V: TRBV3-1; size: few; DNA: TGTGCCAGCAGCCAAGATTCATTTTTAGGGTACAATGAGCAGTTCTTC; CDR3: CASSQDSFLGYNEQFF
D: NA; J: TRBJ1-5; V: TRBV7-6; size: NA; DNA: TGTGCCAGCAGCTTAGGGCCCGGGTCACAGTTTAGCAATCAGCCCCAGCATTTT; CDR3: CASSLGPGSQFSNQPQHF
D: TRBD1; J: TRBJ1-4; V: TRBV11-2; size: NA; DNA: TGTGCCAGCAGCCCCGCGGACAGGGGGATGGGGCTGTTTTTT; CDR3: CASSPADRGMGLFF
D: NA; J: TRBJ1-3; V: TRBV7-9; size: NA; DNA: TGTGCCAGCAGCCTAAGCGGGGTCGACGGAAACACCATATATTTT; CDR3: CASSLSGVDGNTIYF
D: TRBD1; J: TRBJ2-4; V: TRBV4-1; size: many; DNA: TGCGCCAGCAGCCAGCAGACAGGGAGTCTAGCCAAAAACATTCAGTACTTC; CDR3: CASSQQTGSLAKNIQYF
D: TRBD1; J: TRBJ2-1; V: TRBV25-1; size: few; DNA: TGTGCCAGCAGTGAACTAGAGGATGGCAGGGGGTTTTGGCTTGAGCAGTTCTTC; CDR3: CASSELEDGRGFWLEQFF